The sequence of this TCR beta chain was determined in a study of T cells in Graves' hyperthyroidism and ophthalmopathy. Overall study results and limits: Among thyroid clonotypes expanded above 0.001, most also appeared in blood. The model's output predicted ophthalmopathy at a median of roughly 6 months prior to onset.

Worth noting for this clonotype: Its specificity is not known.

TCR beta CDR3 sequences were amplified from RNA transcripts. The HTBI primer set drove a first-round RT-PCR of the TCR CDR3. TCRdb redid the calling of the multiplex PCR reads with MiXCR, one entry per CDR3 protein. This table holds about 620,000 distinct CDR3 sequences, 15% to 20% found once. Per germline, CDR1 MDHEN and CDR2 SYDVKM. The CDR3 extends over 14 amino acids. Trimming shortened V by 8 bases and J by 1 base, and 13 bases separated the two germline ends. The diagnostic basis comprised clinical symptoms, serum thyroxine and TRAb, thyroid ultrasound and orbital computed tomography. This TCR was sampled from a woman aged 25 to 39 with Graves' hyperthyroidism. The sample consisted of blood. This chain joins TRBV28 and TRBJ2-3; D remains ambiguous. DNA for the CDR3: TGTGCCAGCTTCCCTCACGGCGGCACAGATACGCAGTATTTT. This codes for CASFPHGGTDTQYF.